Listed here are 32 T cell receptor beta chains from one sample, sequenced in a study of T cell responses to AZD1222 COVID-19 vaccine. TCRdb keeps only in-frame clones here, not all; method: immunoSEQ multiplex PCR. The sample records about 140,000 clones, 80% to 95% being singletons. Sequences were derived from peripheral blood, sampled on day 0 of AZD1222 vaccination. The receptors derive from an adult in good health.

This clone appeared a few times. V usage is TRBV5-4 and J usage is TRBJ2-3; 9 bases fit TRBD1. The trim removed 5 bases at V and 1 base at J, leaving 5 bases unmatched. The CDR3 contains 15 residues. The germline CDR1 and CDR2 sequences are SGHNT and YYREEE (reference sequence). The DNA for the CDR3 is TGTGCCAGCAGAAGGGACAGGGACGGCACAGATACGCAGTATTTT. It codes for CASRRDRDGTDTQYF.

The CDR3 coding sequence is TGCGCCAGCAGCCAATATGTGGTTTACGAGCAGTTCTTC. This encodes CASSQYVVYEQFF. The chain couples TRBV4-1 to TRBJ2-1, with D unclear. Germline V gives CDR1 MGHRA, CDR2 YSYEKL. This CDR3 spans 13 amino acids. Between the trimmed V and J ends, which lost 2 bases and 10 bases, there was a span of 12 bases.

V is TRBV18 and J is TRBJ2-3, with 8 bases that match TRBD2. The V and J ends lost 2 bases and 0 bases, in that order; junction bases with no gene match: 4. Germline assignment: CDR1 KGHSH and CDR2 LQKENI. The CDR3 covers 16 residues. The CDR3 DNA follows: TGTGCCAGCTCACCAACCGGGACTAGAAGCACAGATACGCAGTATTTT. Its translation is CASSPTGTRSTDTQYF.

The V gene is TRBV21-1, the J gene TRBJ2-4; the DNA was not compared with TRBD2, the D call given in the table. TRBV21-1 constitutes a pseudogene. CDR3 length: 13 residues. This chain's CDR3 is CASSNGGANIQYF. CDR3 nucleotides: TGTGCCAGCAGCAACGGGGGAGCAAACATTCAGTACTTC.

The chain is built from TRBV3-1 (or the pseudogene TRBV3-2) and TRBJ1-4; D might be TRBD1 (6 bases). V was pared by 0 bases and J by 5 bases, with 10 bases between. The CDR3 consists of 15 residues. The germline V gene has CDR1 LGHDT and CDR2 YNNKEL (reference sequence). The CDR3: CASSQDQGLNEKLFF. The CDR3 DNA is TGTGCCAGCAGCCAAGACCAGGGGCTGAATGAAAAACTGTTTTTT.

The rearrangement uses TRBV5-8 and TRBJ2-1, with D perhaps TRBD2 (5 bases). Germline V gene data show CDR1 as SGHTS and CDR2 as YDEGEE. The length of the CDR3 is 13 residues. The ends were cut back, 2 bases at V and 8 bases at J, with 11 bases in the middle. CDR3 sequence (DNA): TGTGCCAGCAGCTTACTAGGTCCGGATGAGCAGTTCTTC. As protein: CASSLLGPDEQFF.

The chain recombines TRBV6-5 with TRBJ2-7, with TRBD2 identical over 7 bases. V dropped 3 bases and J dropped 7; count of bases not matched to a gene: 3. Germline CDR1 MNHEY, CDR2 SVGAGI. The CDR3 runs to 12 residues. CDR3 residues: CASSYRAGEQYF. The CDR3 region has the DNA TGTGCCAGCAGTTATCGAGCGGGAGAGCAGTACTTC.

The chain employs TRBV6-2 or TRBV6-3 and TRBJ2-5, with D uncertain. Between the trimmed V and J ends, which lost 0 bases and 4 bases, there was a span of 9 bases. Per the germline V gene, CDR1 is MNHEY and CDR2 is SVGEGT. The CDR3 extends over 14 amino acids. CDR3 in DNA: TGTGCCAGCAGTTACTCCCTGCCGGTAGAGACCCAGTACTTC. Its protein is CASSYSLPVETQYF.

The J gene is TRBJ2-1, the V gene TRBV7-2; D gene ambiguous. Trimming stripped 10 bases from V and 4 bases from J, with 2 bases between. The CDR3 totals 9 residues. CDR1 is SGHTA and CDR2 is FQGNSA in the germline V gene. The CDR3 here is CAKYNEQFF. The DNA of the CDR3 is TGTGCCAAATACAATGAGCAGTTCTTC. Together with reference TRBV7-2 and TRBJ2-1, the CDR3 gives the full variable domain: GAGVSQSPSNKVTEKGKDVELRCDPISGHTALYWYRQSLGQGLEFLIYFQGNSAPDKSGLPSDRFSAERTGGSVSTLTIQRTQQEDSAVYLCAKYNEQFFGPGTRLTVL.

V gene TRBV11-3 combines with J gene TRBJ1-2; D not resolved. CDR3 size: 15 residues. Germline-derived CDR1 and CDR2 are SGHNT and YENEEA. The germline V and J ends were trimmed by 0 bases and 7 bases, with 15 bases remaining between them. DNA of the CDR3: TGTGCCAGCAGCTTAGATCTTTGCCGGGGTGGTGGCTACACCTTC. This sequence encodes CASSLDLCRGGGYTF.

The chain couples TRBV28 to TRBJ2-7, with 11 bases that match TRBD1. The length of the CDR3 is 14 residues. Germline assignment: CDR1 MDHEN and CDR2 SYDVKM. Losses at the gene ends were 2 bases for V and 4 bases for J; bases not matched to a gene: 1. The CDR3 sequence is CASSLGQGAYEQYF. As DNA, the CDR3 is TGTGCCAGCAGTTTAGGACAGGGGGCTTACGAGCAGTACTTC. Complete variable domain (other parts from reference TRBV28 and TRBJ2-7): DVKVTQSSRYLVKRTGEKVFLECVQDMDHENMFWYRQDPGLGLRLIYFSYDVKMKEKGDIPEGYSVSREKKERFSLILESASTNQTSMYLCASSLGQGAYEQYFGPGTRLTVT.

V and J are TRBV10-3 and TRBJ1-2; D is uncertain. The CDR3 has 14 residues. V was trimmed by 0 bases and J by 4 bases, leaving 9 bases between them. The germline V gene encodes CDR1 ENHRY and CDR2 SYGVKD. The CDR3 region has the DNA TGTGCCATCAGTGAGTCATCACTGATCTATGGCTACACCTTC. This codes for CAISESSLIYGYTF.

This chain joins TRBV5-1 and TRBJ2-1; 7 bases are a match to TRBD1. This CDR3 is built from 16 residues. V lost 0 bases and J lost 3; bases outside the gene matches: 6. CDR1 is SGHRS and CDR2 is YFSETQ in the germline V gene. The CDR3 reads CASSLEGAPVYNEQFF. Here the CDR3 DNA reads TGCGCCAGCAGCTTGGAGGGGGCCCCAGTCTACAATGAGCAGTTCTTC.

The CDR3 is CATSRVGQGSDEQYF. The CDR3 DNA follows: TGTGCCACCAGCAGAGTTGGGCAGGGGTCCGACGAGCAGTACTTC. The chain is built from TRBV15 and TRBJ2-7, with a possible D match to TRBD1 (6 bases). Looked up from germline, CDR1 is LNHNV and CDR2 is YYDKDF (reference sequence). The germline V and J ends were trimmed by 1 base and 5 bases, with 15 bases remaining between them. The CDR3 contains 15 residues.

The rearrangement uses TRBV19 and TRBJ2-7; no clear D gene. V dropped 3 bases and J dropped 3 bases, with 15 bases sitting between them. The germline V gene has CDR1 LNHDA and CDR2 SQIVND (reference sequence). This CDR3 is built from 15 residues. Here the CDR3 DNA reads TGTGCCAGTAGTATTTTCGTCCTGCTGGGCTACGAGCAGTACTTC. Translating gives CASSIFVLLGYEQYF.

As regards this clone: This same CDR3 is encoded by further DNA sequences in the sample. The rearrangement links TRBV12-3 or TRBV12-4 to TRBJ2-2; D is unclear. Trimming pared 6 bases from V and 2 bases from J, leaving 4 bases between. The CDR3 is 12 amino acids. This CDR3 reads CASSLNTGELFF. The CDR3 nucleotides are TGTGCCAGCAGCCTAAACACCGGGGAGCTGTTTTTT.

The chain carries TRBV4-2 and TRBJ2-1, with D maybe TRBD2 (6 bases). This CDR3 spans 17 amino acids. With 1 base removed from V and 4 bases from J, the gap between germline ends came to 17 bases. The germline CDR1 and CDR2 sequences are LGHNA and YNFKEQ. CDR3 nucleotides: TGTGCCAGCAGCCAAGTGAGCCGCCTAGCGCTTTACAATGAGCAGTTCTTC. As protein: CASSQVSRLALYNEQFF.

The rearrangement uses TRBV5-1 and TRBJ1-1; D is unclear. V was pared by 1 base and J by 8 bases, with 12 bases between. The germline V gene has CDR1 SGHRS and CDR2 YFSETQ. The CDR3 spans 13 residues. In DNA form, the CDR3 reads TGCGCCAGCAGCTTGTTTTTGGGGAACGAAGCTTTCTTT. Its translation is CASSLFLGNEAFF.

J is TRBJ2-2 and V is TRBV2; 7 nucleotides match TRBD1. Trimming cost V 11 bases and J 3 bases; bases outside gene matches: 3. The germline V gene has CDR1 SNHLY and CDR2 FYNNEI. The CDR3 has 12 amino acids. The CDR3 DNA is TGTGCCGACGGGACAGACACCGGGGAGCTGTTTTTT. Residues: CADGTDTGELFF. The complete variable domain, with remaining parts taken from reference TRBV2 and TRBJ2-2, reads EPEVTQTPSHQVTQMGQEVILRCVPISNHLYFYWYRQILGQKVEFLVSFYNNEISEKSEIFDDQFSVERPDGSNFTLKIRSTKLEDSAMYFCADGTDTGELFFGEGSRLTVL.

This sequence joins TRBV7-8 and TRBJ2-7; possibly TRBD2 for D (5 bases). Germline values: CDR1 SGHVS, CDR2 FQNEAQ. The CDR3 contains 13 residues. V gave up 5 bases and J gave up 4 bases, with 12 bases separating them. CDR3 bases: TGTGCCAGCAGCGTACTAGATCTATACGAGCAGTACTTC. It yields the protein CASSVLDLYEQYF.

V gene TRBV19 combines with J gene TRBJ2-7, with TRBD1 matching 10 bases. This CDR3 has 14 residues. Trimming cost V 5 bases and J 3 bases; bases outside gene matches: 4. Germline CDR1 reads LNHDA; CDR2 reads SQIVND (reference sequence). Written as DNA, the CDR3 is TGTGCCAGTAGTGGAAGGACAGGGGGCTACGAGCAGTACTTC. This encodes CASSGRTGGYEQYF.

The rearrangement uses TRBV13 and TRBJ2-7, with a weak D call TRBD2 (5 bases). The CDR3 covers 13 residues. Germline V gene lookup returns CDR1 PRHDT and CDR2 FYEKMQ (reference sequence). Deletions cut 5 bases from V and 4 bases from J, with 12 bases between. CDR3 nucleotides: TGTGCCAGCAGCCGCGGTGAGGGTTACGAGCAGTACTTC. Translated: CASSRGEGYEQYF.

This clone was observed once. The V and J genes are TRBV3-1 (or the pseudogene TRBV3-2) and TRBJ2-5; D is undetermined. The CDR3 totals 13 residues. The V gene lost 4 bases and the J gene lost 8 bases, with 14 bases spanning the gap. CDR1 is LGHDT and CDR2 is YNNKEL in the germline V gene (reference sequence). The CDR3 DNA is TGTGCCAGCAGCCGAGACGACCCCAACACCCAGTACTTC. The encoded protein is CASSRDDPNTQYF.

The chain joins TRBV12-3 or TRBV12-4 to TRBJ1-4; D unresolved. The CDR3 is 13 residues long. V dropped 8 bases and J dropped 7 bases, with 14 bases sitting between them. CDR3 loop: CASAPRRGEKLFF. In DNA, the CDR3 is TGTGCCAGCGCCCCGAGGCGGGGTGAAAAACTGTTTTTT.

The V and J genes are TRBV19 and TRBJ1-2; 10 bases match TRBD1. V shed 4 bases, J shed 4 bases, and the junction held 6 bases outside the gene matches. There are 15 residues in the CDR3. Germline V CDR1 and CDR2: LNHDA, SQIVND (reference sequence). CDR3 nucleotides: TGTGCCAGTAGTAACCCAGGACAGGGGGGCTATGGCTACACCTTC. Protein product: CASSNPGQGGYGYTF.

The V and J genes are TRBV24-1 and TRBJ2-1; 8 bases align to TRBD2. CDR3 length equals 16 residues. CDR1 KGHDR and CDR2 SFDVKD come from the germline V gene. The ends lost 5 bases at V and 0 bases at J; junction bases unmatched: 5. As DNA, the CDR3 is TGTGCCACCAGTGCTGAGCGGGGGAGCTCCTACAATGAGCAGTTCTTC. It codes for CATSAERGSSYNEQFF.

The chain is built from TRBV28 and TRBJ1-2, with 9 nucleotides matching TRBD1. Germline V gene sequence: CDR1 MDHEN, CDR2 SYDVKM. The CDR3 spans 14 residues. V was pared by 8 bases and J by 1 base, with 5 bases of the junction left unmatched. The CDR3 bases are TGTGCCAGCCTGACAGGGGGGGATAACTATGGCTACACCTTC. Translating gives CASLTGGDNYGYTF.

This sequence joins TRBV7-2 and TRBJ1-5; D perhaps matches TRBD1 (5 bases). The CDR3 consists of 16 residues. Between the trimmed V and J ends, which lost 2 bases and 0 bases, there was a span of 11 bases. In germline, CDR1 is SGHTA, CDR2 FQGNSA. The CDR3 region is CASSLRGQNSNQPQHF. As DNA, the CDR3 is TGTGCCAGCAGCTTAAGGGGCCAGAATAGCAATCAGCCCCAGCATTTT.

The chain links TRBV28 to TRBJ1-6; a possible D gene is TRBD1 (5 bases). CDR1 and CDR2 (germline): MDHEN, SYDVKM. The V end was cut by 5 bases, the J end by 0 bases, with 20 bases between. This CDR3 is 19 amino acids long. The DNA for the CDR3 is TGTGCCAGCAGTACCGCCGGGGACGCGTTCAGCTCCTATAATTCACCCCTCCACTTT. Translated: CASSTAGDAFSSYNSPLHF.

V and J are TRBV4-1 and TRBJ2-5; maybe TRBD1 (5 bases). V shed 1 base and J shed 4 bases, with 10 bases lying between them. The CDR3 runs 14 residues. Per the germline V gene, CDR1 is MGHRA and CDR2 is YSYEKL. CDR3 nucleotides: TGCGCCAGCAGCCAAGTTCCAGGGCGAGAGACCCAGTACTTC. Translating gives CASSQVPGRETQYF.

The chain carries TRBV7-9 and TRBJ1-4, with 7 bases identical to TRBD1. With V trimmed by 5 bases and J by 7 bases, 7 bases remained unmatched. The CDR3 has 14 amino acids. The germline CDR1 and CDR2 sequences are SEHNR and FQNEAQ (reference sequence). The DNA of the CDR3 is TGTGCCAGCAGCACGAGACAGGGTGCTGAAAAACTGTTTTTT. Its translation: CASSTRQGAEKLFF.

This clone was recorded once. DNA for the CDR3: TGTGCCAGCAGCCAGGACACGTTCTATGGCTACACCTTC. It codes for CASSQDTFYGYTF. This chain uses TRBV14 with TRBJ1-2; D might be TRBD1 (5 bases). CDR1 is SGHDN, CDR2 FVKESK, per germline. The V end was cut by 3 bases, the J end by 4 bases, with 9 bases between. The CDR3 consists of 13 residues.